Shown below are 7 T cell receptor beta chains from a single sample sequenced in a study of cytomegalovirus exposure and HLA in healthy donors. 60 Vbeta and 13 Jbeta primers were used in PCR. Clones were read by immunoSEQ multiplex PCR, and TCRdb kept only the in-frame ones, dropping some. The table records 120,000 to 150,000 clones, under 80% of them present only once. The sequenced sample consisted of PBMCs. These receptors originate from a male donor in good health and CMV-seronegative.

This chain joins TRBV6-5 and TRBJ1-2; TRBD1 is a possible D gene (6 bases). Per the germline V gene, CDR1 is MNHEY and CDR2 is SVGAGI. The CDR3 extends over 14 amino acids. V was clipped by 5 bases and J by 4 bases, with 14 bases between them. CDR3 DNA sequence: TGTGCCAGCAGTCCACAGGGTACCGGCTATGGCTACACCTTC. Translating gives CASSPQGTGYGYTF.

V gene TRBV9 combines with J gene TRBJ1-3; TRBD1 is a possible D gene (5 bases). The CDR3 spans 14 residues. The V and J ends lost 5 bases and 7 bases respectively, with 16 bases between them. In germline, CDR1 is SGDLS, CDR2 YYNGEE. DNA of the CDR3: TGTGCCAGCAGTGCGACAGTGATGGGGAACACCATATATTTT. Translated: CASSATVMGNTIYF.

The V gene is TRBV5-8, the J gene TRBJ2-3, with a weak D call TRBD2 (5 bases). This CDR3 is 14 amino acids long. CDR1 is SGHTS, CDR2 YDEGEE, per germline. Trimming stripped 4 bases from V and 2 bases from J, with 11 bases between. This chain's CDR3 is CASSLRGFTDTQYF. CDR3 DNA sequence: TGTGCCAGCAGCCTTAGAGGGTTCACAGATACGCAGTATTTT.

V and J are TRBV30 and TRBJ2-2, with a weak D call TRBD2 (7 bases). Germline CDR1 is GTSNPN and CDR2 is SVGIG (reference sequence). V shed 5 bases and J shed 3 bases, with 19 bases lying between them. The length of the CDR3 is 16 residues. The CDR3 nucleotides read TGTGCCTGGTCCCAAAGGCGGGGGCGCGACACCGGGGAGCTGTTTTTT. Encoded protein: CAWSQRRGRDTGELFF.

The genes are TRBV6-5 and TRBJ1-1, with unresolved D. The CDR3 length is 12 residues. Per the germline V gene, CDR1 is MNHEY and CDR2 is SVGAGI. V was trimmed by 7 bases and J by 2 bases, leaving 8 bases between them. This CDR3 is CASIADNTEAFF. CDR3 nucleotides: TGTGCCAGCATTGCGGATAACACTGAAGCTTTCTTT.

The chain joins TRBV10-3 to TRBJ1-6; TRBD1 might be the D (5 bases). The germline CDR1 and CDR2 sequences are ENHRY and SYGVKD. Trimming stripped 2 bases from V and 10 bases from J, with 15 bases between. This CDR3 spans 15 amino acids. Here the CDR3 DNA reads TGTGCCATCAGTGAGACAGACAGACAAGGATCACCCCTCCACTTT. Translation gives CAISETDRQGSPLHF.

The V call is TRBV7-9, the J call TRBJ1-4, with TRBD1 identical over 9 bases. This CDR3 has 15 amino acids. Germline lookup yields CDR1 SEHNR and CDR2 FQNEAQ (reference sequence). V was pared by 1 base and J by 7 bases, with 4 bases of the junction left unmatched. The CDR3 DNA is TGTGCCAGCAGCTTAGATGGGACAGGGTTTGAAAAACTGTTTTTT. Residues: CASSLDGTGFEKLFF.